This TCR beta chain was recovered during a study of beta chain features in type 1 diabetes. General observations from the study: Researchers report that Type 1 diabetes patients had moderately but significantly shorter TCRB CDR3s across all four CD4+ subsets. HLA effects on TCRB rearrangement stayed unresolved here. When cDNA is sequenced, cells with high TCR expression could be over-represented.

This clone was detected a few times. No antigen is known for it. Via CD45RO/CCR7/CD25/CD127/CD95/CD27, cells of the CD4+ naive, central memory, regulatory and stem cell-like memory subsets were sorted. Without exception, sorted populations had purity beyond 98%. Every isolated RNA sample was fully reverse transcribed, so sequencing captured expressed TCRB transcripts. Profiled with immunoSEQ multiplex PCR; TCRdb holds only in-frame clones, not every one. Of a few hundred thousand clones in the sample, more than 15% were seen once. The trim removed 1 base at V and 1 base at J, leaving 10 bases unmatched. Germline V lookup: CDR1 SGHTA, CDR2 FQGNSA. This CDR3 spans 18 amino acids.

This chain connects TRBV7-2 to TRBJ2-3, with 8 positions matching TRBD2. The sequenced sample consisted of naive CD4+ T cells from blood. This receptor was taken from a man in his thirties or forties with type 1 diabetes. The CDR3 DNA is TGTGCCAGCAGCTTAGGCTCACCGGGAGGGTCCCGCACAGATACGCAGTATTTT. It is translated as CASSLGSPGGSRTDTQYF.